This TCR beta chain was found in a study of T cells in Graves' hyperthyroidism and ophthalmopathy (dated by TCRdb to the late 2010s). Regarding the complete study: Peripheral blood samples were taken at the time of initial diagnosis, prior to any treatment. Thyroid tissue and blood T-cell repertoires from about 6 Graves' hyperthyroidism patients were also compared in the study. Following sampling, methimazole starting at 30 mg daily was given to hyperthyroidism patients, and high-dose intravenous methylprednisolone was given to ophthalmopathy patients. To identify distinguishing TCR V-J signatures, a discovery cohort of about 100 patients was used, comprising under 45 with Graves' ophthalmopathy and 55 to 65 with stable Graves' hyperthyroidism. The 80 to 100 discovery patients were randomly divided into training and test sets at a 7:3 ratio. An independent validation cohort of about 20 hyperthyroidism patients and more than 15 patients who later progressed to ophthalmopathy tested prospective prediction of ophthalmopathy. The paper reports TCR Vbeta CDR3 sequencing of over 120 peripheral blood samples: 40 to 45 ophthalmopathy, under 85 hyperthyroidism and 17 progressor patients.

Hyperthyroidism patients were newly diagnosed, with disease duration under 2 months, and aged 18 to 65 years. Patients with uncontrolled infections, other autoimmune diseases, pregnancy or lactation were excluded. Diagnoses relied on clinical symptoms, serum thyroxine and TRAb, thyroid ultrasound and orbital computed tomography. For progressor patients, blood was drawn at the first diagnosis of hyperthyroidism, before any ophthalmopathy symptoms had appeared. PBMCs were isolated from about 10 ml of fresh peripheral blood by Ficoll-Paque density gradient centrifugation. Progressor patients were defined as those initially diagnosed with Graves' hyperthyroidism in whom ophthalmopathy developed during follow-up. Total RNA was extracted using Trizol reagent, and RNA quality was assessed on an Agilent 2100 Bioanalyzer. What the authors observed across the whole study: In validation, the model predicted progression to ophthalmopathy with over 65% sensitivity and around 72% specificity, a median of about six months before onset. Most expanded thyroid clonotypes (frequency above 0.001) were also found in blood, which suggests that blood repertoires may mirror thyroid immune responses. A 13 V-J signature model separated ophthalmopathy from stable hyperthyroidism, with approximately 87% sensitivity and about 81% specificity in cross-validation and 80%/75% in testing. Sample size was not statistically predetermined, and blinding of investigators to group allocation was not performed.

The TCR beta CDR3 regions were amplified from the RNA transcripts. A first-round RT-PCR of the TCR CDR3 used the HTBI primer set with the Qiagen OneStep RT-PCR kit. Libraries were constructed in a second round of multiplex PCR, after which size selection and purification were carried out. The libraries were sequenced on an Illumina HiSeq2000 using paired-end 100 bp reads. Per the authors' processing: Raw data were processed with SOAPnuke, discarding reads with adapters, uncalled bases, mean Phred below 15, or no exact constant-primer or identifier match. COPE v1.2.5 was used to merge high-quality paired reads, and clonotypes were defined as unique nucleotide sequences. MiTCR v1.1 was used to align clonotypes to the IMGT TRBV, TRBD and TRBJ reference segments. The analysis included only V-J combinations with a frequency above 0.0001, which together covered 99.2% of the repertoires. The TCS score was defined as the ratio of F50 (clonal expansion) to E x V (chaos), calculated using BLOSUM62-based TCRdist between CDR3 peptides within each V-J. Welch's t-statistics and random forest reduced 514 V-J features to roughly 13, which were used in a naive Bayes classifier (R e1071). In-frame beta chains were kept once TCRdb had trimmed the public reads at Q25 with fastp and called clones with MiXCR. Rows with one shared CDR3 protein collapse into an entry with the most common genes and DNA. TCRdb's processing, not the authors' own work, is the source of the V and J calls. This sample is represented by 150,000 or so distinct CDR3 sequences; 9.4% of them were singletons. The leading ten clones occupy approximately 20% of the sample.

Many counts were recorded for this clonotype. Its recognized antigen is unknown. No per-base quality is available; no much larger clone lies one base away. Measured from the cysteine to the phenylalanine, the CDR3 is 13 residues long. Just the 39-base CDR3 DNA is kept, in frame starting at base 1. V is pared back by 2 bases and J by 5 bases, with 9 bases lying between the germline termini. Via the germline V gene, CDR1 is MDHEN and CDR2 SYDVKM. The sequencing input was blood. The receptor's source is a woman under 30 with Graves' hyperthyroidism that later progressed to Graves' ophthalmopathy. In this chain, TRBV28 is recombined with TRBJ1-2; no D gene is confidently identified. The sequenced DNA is TGTGCCAGCAGTTTAAGTATGAGTTATGGCTACACCTTC. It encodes CASSLSMSYGYTF.